This T cell receptor beta chain was sequenced in a study of human T cells and chemical hapten exposure. Study information: Sensitization applied 2% DPC to about 2 cm by about 2 cm of upper inner arm skin.

Germline V gives CDR1 MDHEN, CDR2 SYDVKM. V lost 3 bases, J lost 6 bases, and 17 bases lay in between. The CDR3 is made up of 16 amino acids. Points from the study as a whole: Versus controls, expanded TCRs had significantly more large CDR3 similarity clusters.

This clonotype has more than one count but fewer than ten. Its antigen remains unidentified. Time point meaning: patch test 2, 6 weeks after DPC sensitization. Treatment described: therapeutic diphenylcyclopropenone sensitization with weekly scalp DPC. Drawing of blood took place ahead of applying each patch test. Within the library, unique molecular identifiers were attached to each individual cDNA molecule. Each CDR3 protein gets one entry after TCRdb re-called the RACE reads with MiXCR. In the table there are 330,000 or so distinct CDR3 sequences, about 6.3% of which are singletons. This clonotype was obtained from a woman under 30 with alopecia areata. Some clones in this sample may be carry-over from other donors' samples. Material: whole blood, obtained in connection with sensitization to the hapten diphenylcyclopropenone (DPC). The genes are TRBV28 and TRBJ1-4, with D possibly matching TRBD1 (5 bases). In nucleotides, the CDR3 is TGTGCCAGCAGTTTGCAGGGCGCGCGGACCGATGAAAAACTGTTTTTT. Translating gives CASSLQGARTDEKLFF.